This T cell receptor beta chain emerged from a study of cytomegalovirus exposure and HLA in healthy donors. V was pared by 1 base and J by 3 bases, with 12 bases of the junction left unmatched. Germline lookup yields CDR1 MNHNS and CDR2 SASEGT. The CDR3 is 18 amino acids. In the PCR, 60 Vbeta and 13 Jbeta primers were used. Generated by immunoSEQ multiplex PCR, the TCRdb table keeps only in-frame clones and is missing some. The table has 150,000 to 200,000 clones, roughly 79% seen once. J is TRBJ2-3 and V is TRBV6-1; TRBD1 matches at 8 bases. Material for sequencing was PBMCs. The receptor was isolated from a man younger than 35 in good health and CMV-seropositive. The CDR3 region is CASSEVLFFQGATDTQYF. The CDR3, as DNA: TGTGCCAGCAGTGAAGTTCTATTCTTTCAGGGGGCTACAGATACGCAGTATTTT.